This T cell receptor beta chain was recovered during a study of early T cells in non-severe SARS-CoV-2 infection. On the study more broadly: RNA in bulk from unsorted whole blood was sequenced, and chains were unpaired. General study findings and limits: In VDJdb matching, anti-spike CD8 responses were favored while private and CD4 specificities went missing.

Individual cDNA molecules each received unique molecular identifiers attached to them. TCRdb re-derived calls from the 5' RACE reads in MiXCR, one entry per CDR3 protein. The sample lists around 40,000 distinct CDR3 sequences; 5.9% were seen once. This clonotype was counted many times. What it binds is unknown. Looked up from germline, CDR1 is SGDLS and CDR2 is YYNGEE. The CDR3 has 15 residues. Trimming removed 0 bases at V and 4 bases at J, with 12 bases between. The TCR originated in an adult who was a healthcare worker with PCR-confirmed SARS-CoV-2 infection or an uninfected control (not recorded which). The V gene is TRBV9, the J gene TRBJ2-3; no clear D gene. What was sequenced was whole blood. CDR3 in amino acids: CASSVEARSADTQYF. The DNA for the CDR3 is TGTGCCAGCAGCGTAGAGGCCAGGAGCGCAGATACGCAGTATTTT.